This T cell receptor (beta chain) was identified in a study of T cell clones after liver transplantation (dated by TCRdb to the late 2010s). With regard to the full study: ITN030ST, the source of the samples, was a randomized trial that attempted immunosuppression withdrawal within 2 years of liver transplantation. Donor-reactive T cell clones were identified by TCRbeta sequencing following a pre-transplant mixed lymphocyte reaction and were subsequently tracked in post-transplant blood. Third party-reactive TCRbeta sequences were also identified from pre-transplant MLRs to serve as an antigen-independent comparator for donor-reactive sequences. Of the eight recipients, a few were HCV-positive, while the remaining recipients had been transplanted for non-autoimmune, non-viral indications. Subjects received no induction therapy and standard immunosuppression until randomization at 12-24 months post-transplant. Tolerance was defined as complete immunosuppression withdrawal for at least one year with no rise in liver enzymes beyond twice the upper limit of normal. Blood samples were taken pre-transplant, pre-randomization before withdrawal, and post-randomization after full withdrawal or failed withdrawal. A cohort of 8 liver transplant recipients was studied, of whom 3 were classified as tolerant and 5 as non-tolerant.

A word on this clone: It lacks a known antigen. No per-base quality is available; no much larger clone lies one base away.

General conclusions and limits of the study: Donor-reactive sequences decreased more than third party-reactive sequences, which suggests partial antigen-specific deletion that was not related to withdrawal success. In most of the 8 subjects, regardless of tolerance or HCV status, circulating donor-reactive CD4 TCRbeta sequences dropped significantly post-transplant. Without allograft tissue specimens, donor-reactive T cells may have migrated into the graft rather than being deleted. In a couple of subjects, low numbers of available donor cells limited the measurable donor-reactive repertoire. Because of small, heterogeneous patient numbers and non-standardized post-transplant time points, the conclusions were only preliminary. When repertoire turnover was accounted for, significantly reduced detection of donor-reactive sequences was found in 7 of 8 subjects for CD4 and in 8 of 8 subjects for CD8.

Using immunoSEQ, frozen genomic DNA was subjected to high-throughput TCRbeta CDR3 sequencing, a process that included PCR amplification, mapping, bias correction and internal controls. In the paper's pipeline: Productive rearrangements were retained, and unique TCRbeta sequences were defined by the CDR3 nucleotide sequence together with the V and J gene. A sequence counted as donor-reactive only if the sequence showed at least 5-fold expansion in CFSE-low cells compared with unstimulated pre-transplant cells and had a frequency of at least 0.01%. Minimum frequency thresholds were set for each subject based on the unstimulated sample with the lowest template count, ensuring at least 90% detection power. Jensen-Shannon divergence between the top 1000 TCRbeta sequences post-transplant and pre-transplant was used to measure repertoire turnover. Two-sided Fisher's exact tests were used to test for changes in how often donor-reactive sequences were detected. Sourced from immuneACCESS, this table was stored by TCRdb with only in-frame sequences that have V and J called. A share of the clones is absent; for the studies checked, an unresolved V gene accounts for under half, and the remainder has no known explanation. V, J and clone size reflect that table, while D and trimming were determined from the DNA. Here the sample has around 100,000 clones; about 88% occur a single time. The ten largest clones capture around 3% of the sample.

Between the V and J ends, shortened by 5 bases and 6 bases respectively, the junction contains 20 bases. CDR1 is given as LNHDA and CDR2 as SQIVND, both from the germline V gene (reference sequence). The CDR3 starts with the cysteine, ends with the phenylalanine, and has 16 residues. Of all the DNA, just the CDR3 is kept, 48 bases in frame from base 1. Unstimulated PBMCs, after thawing, were stained for CD3, CD4 and CD8 and then FACS-sorted into CD3+CD4+ and CD3+CD8+ populations. Randomization to immunosuppression withdrawal applied to every one of the 8 studied subjects. The Qiagen DNeasy Blood and Tissue Kit was used for genomic DNA isolation.

The rearrangement combines TRBV19 with TRBJ2-1; the D call is tentative, TRBD1 or TRBD2, as each matches 5 bases. The material was CD4+ T cells from blood, obtained approximately 45 months after liver transplant. This sequence was found in a human patient who received a liver transplant. Following transplantation, part of the T cell population may be supplied by the graft donor rather than the patient. The nucleotide sequence is given as TGTGCCAGTAGTCCTCCGGGACCTGCCTCGTCCAATGAGCAGTTCTTC. Its coded protein is CASSPPGPASSNEQFF.